The 25 T cell receptor beta chains presented below share a single source sample, sequenced in a study of T cell repertoires in cytomegalovirus infection. MiXCR, run by TCRdb on the reads, gives a single entry per CDR3 protein. The table has some 110,000 distinct CDR3 sequences, over 9% seen once. These TCRs' antigens remain unknown. Sequenced: PBMCs, sequenced either directly or after in vitro stimulation (not recorded which). The receptors shown here come from a human donor in good health (CMV status not recorded). Some clones in this sample may be carry-over from other donors' samples.

This clonotype was picked up many times. The chain uses TRBV7-9 and TRBJ1-1; D not resolved. Germline V gene data show CDR1 as SEHNR and CDR2 as FQNEAQ (reference sequence). V lost 2 bases, J lost 8 bases, and 9 bases lay in between. This CDR3 comprises 12 residues. The CDR3 spells CASSLIAKEAFF. In DNA form, the CDR3 reads TGTGCCAGCAGCTTAATTGCGAAAGAAGCTTTCTTT.

This clonotype was counted at least ten times. J is TRBJ2-1 and V is TRBV7-9; 9 positions match TRBD2. The CDR3 is 12 residues long. Germline V CDR1 and CDR2: SEHNR, FQNEAQ (reference sequence). V dropped 4 bases and J dropped 10; count of bases not matched to a gene: 2. The CDR3 bases are TGTGCCAGCAGCTCACTAGCGGGCGAGCAGTTCTTC. It specifies CASSSLAGEQFF.

For this clonotype: Given a much more abundant clone one base away, this may be a read error. CDR3 sequence (DNA): TGTGCCAACAGTGCCGATCCAGGACAACCTTATGGCTACACCTTC. This encodes CANSADPGQPYGYTF. The chain recombines TRBV27 with TRBJ1-2; a weak D match, TRBD1 (5 bases). The germline V gene has CDR1 MNHEY and CDR2 SMNVEV (reference sequence). The CDR3 runs 15 residues.

This clonotype was observed many times. V is TRBV4-3 and J is TRBJ1-6; D ambiguous. CDR1 and CDR2 (germline): LGHNA, YSLEER. V dropped 0 bases and J dropped 9 bases, with 6 bases sitting between them. The CDR3 spans 13 residues. CDR3 nucleotide sequence: TGCGCCAGCAGCCAAGAAAAGGGTTCACCCCTCCACTTT. Translated, it gives CASSQEKGSPLHF.

The table lists this clonotype with many counts. The J gene is TRBJ2-3, the V gene TRBV11-2; unclear D gene. This CDR3 spans 17 amino acids. The V gene lost 1 base and the J gene lost 1 base, with 15 bases spanning the gap. CDR1 is SGHAT and CDR2 is FQNNGV in the germline V gene. The CDR3 loop reads CASSLGRVDTRTDTQYF. The CDR3 coding sequence is TGTGCCAGCAGCTTAGGAAGGGTAGACACCCGCACAGATACGCAGTATTTT.

The V call is TRBV12-3 or TRBV12-4, the J call TRBJ2-7; 10 positions match TRBD2. The V and J ends lost 8 bases and 1 base, in that order; junction bases with no gene match: 8. CDR3 size: 15 residues. CDR3 sequence reads: CASEWGSGRSYEQYV. The CDR3 coding sequence is TGTGCCAGCGAGTGGGGTAGCGGGAGGTCCTACGAGCAGTACGTC.

This clonotype was observed at least ten times. The rearrangement joins TRBV4-2 to TRBJ2-7, with 11 bases lining up with TRBD2. CDR1 and CDR2 (germline): LGHNA, YNFKEQ. The CDR3 sequence is 15 residues long. Trimming at V came to 1 base and at J to 6 bases, leaving 5 bases not matched to a gene. CDR3 sequence: CASSQGELAGVEQYF. CDR3 in DNA: TGTGCCAGCAGCCAAGGGGAACTAGCGGGAGTCGAGCAGTACTTC.

This clonotype has at least ten counts. V and J are TRBV2 and TRBJ2-6, with TRBD1 identical over 7 bases. The CDR3 has 16 amino acids. CDR1 is SNHLY, CDR2 FYNNEI, per germline. The V segment lost 6 bases and the J segment 2 bases; nucleotides outside the gene matches: 7. The CDR3 here is CASSRGRGTGANVLTF. The CDR3 DNA reads as TGTGCCAGCAGCAGGGGGAGAGGGACTGGGGCCAACGTCCTGACTTTC.

This clonotype was seen many times. The chain combines TRBV7-2 with TRBJ1-2; TRBD1 agrees at 9 bases. CDR1 SGHTA and CDR2 FQGNSA come from the germline V gene. V lost 4 bases and J lost 8; bases outside the gene matches: 8. This CDR3 has 14 residues. The CDR3 nucleotides read TGTGCCAGCAGCTCCTTACAGGGGGCTGACGGCTACACCTTC. Translated: CASSSLQGADGYTF.

This clonotype was seen at least ten times. The genes are TRBV2 and TRBJ2-3; 13 bases are a match to TRBD2. V gave up 6 bases and J gave up 0 bases; unmatched junction bases: 6. This CDR3 comprises 17 residues. Germline CDR1 is SNHLY and CDR2 is FYNNEI. CDR3 sequence reads: CASSRGTSGISTDTQYF. CDR3 DNA sequence: TGTGCCAGCAGCCGAGGGACTAGCGGGATCAGCACAGATACGCAGTATTTT. Using reference TRBV2 and TRBJ2-3 for the parts outside the CDR3, the full variable domain is EPEVTQTPSHQVTQMGQEVILRCVPISNHLYFYWYRQILGQKVEFLVSFYNNEISEKSEIFDDQFSVERPDGSNFTLKIRSTKLEDSAMYFCASSRGTSGISTDTQYFGPGTRLTVL.

This clonotype showed up many times. This chain joins TRBV28 and TRBJ2-7; D is ambiguous. The germline V gene has CDR1 MDHEN and CDR2 SYDVKM. This CDR3 comprises 10 residues. Trimming removed 6 bases from V and 7 bases from J, with 7 bases in between. As DNA, the CDR3 is TGTGCCAGCAGACGGTGGGAGCAGTACTTC. Amino acids: CASRRWEQYF.

The V and J genes are TRBV6-5 and TRBJ2-1, with TRBD2 matching 7 bases. Germline V CDR1 and CDR2: MNHEY, SVGAGI. The CDR3 runs to 16 residues. V shed 1 base and J 5 bases; nucleotides not matched to a gene: 8. The chain's CDR3 is CASSYFGGSVNNEQFF. As DNA, the CDR3 is TGTGCCAGCAGTTACTTCGGCGGGAGCGTCAACAATGAGCAGTTCTTC.

This clonotype was counted ten times or more. The rearrangement joins TRBV7-2 to TRBJ2-3, with D perhaps matching TRBD2 (6 bases). CDR1 and CDR2 from the germline V gene are SGHTA and FQGNSA. The CDR3 is 15 residues long. V was cut by 2 bases and J by 4 bases, with 13 bases left in between. In DNA form, the CDR3 reads TGTGCCAGCAGCTTAAGAGCAGCTAGCGCAGATACGCAGTATTTT. The encoded protein is CASSLRAASADTQYF.

This clonotype was seen only a few times. V is TRBV5-3 and J is TRBJ2-5; 10 bases agree with TRBD1. TRBV5-3 counts as an open reading frame of uncertain function. The CDR3 is 14 residues long. J gave up 2 bases and V 8 bases, and 6 bases lay outside the gene matches. This CDR3 is CASSRGQGQETQYF. The CDR3, as DNA: TGTGCCAGCAGCCGGGGACAGGGGCAAGAGACCCAGTACTTC.

This clonotype was seen many times. The chain joins TRBV5-1 to TRBJ2-1; no definite D call. Trimming stripped 5 bases from V and 0 bases from J, with 15 bases between. CDR1 is SGHRS and CDR2 is YFSETQ in the germline V gene. The CDR3 consists of 16 residues. The CDR3 protein is CASSSRGVSSYNEQFF. The DNA for the CDR3 is TGCGCCAGCAGTTCGAGAGGAGTGAGCTCCTACAATGAGCAGTTCTTC.

This clonotype was counted at least ten times. This chain joins TRBV4-1 and TRBJ1-2; perhaps TRBD1 as D (6 bases). Trimming stripped 3 bases from V and 0 bases from J, with 14 bases between. The CDR3 spans 16 residues. Germline V gives CDR1 MGHRA, CDR2 YSYEKL. DNA of the CDR3: TGCGCCAGCAGCCATCTTCCAGGGACAACTAACTATGGCTACACCTTC. This gives the protein CASSHLPGTTNYGYTF.

Ten or more counts support this clonotype. V gene TRBV28 combines with J gene TRBJ1-2; TRBD1 matches 10 bases. In germline, CDR1 is MDHEN, CDR2 SYDVKM. The V and J ends lost 2 bases and 7 bases, in that order; junction bases with no gene match: 4. This CDR3 has 14 amino acids. The CDR3 reads CASSLLDRGSGYTF. CDR3 DNA sequence: TGTGCCAGCAGTTTACTGGACAGGGGGTCTGGCTACACCTTC.

The chain uses TRBV30 and TRBJ1-5; 7 bases align to TRBD1. CDR3 length: 14 amino acids. In germline, CDR1 is GTSNPN, CDR2 SVGIG (reference sequence). V shed 4 bases, J shed 0 bases, and the junction held 3 bases outside the gene matches. This CDR3 is CAWTGTASNQPQHF. CDR3 DNA: TGTGCCTGGACAGGGACAGCTAGCAATCAGCCCCAGCATTTT.

This clonotype was found many times. V usage is TRBV6-5 and J usage is TRBJ2-1, with D tentatively TRBD1 (6 bases). The V end was cut by 1 base, the J end by 6 bases, with 13 bases between. In germline, CDR1 is MNHEY, CDR2 SVGAGI. There are 15 residues in the CDR3. The CDR3 protein is CASSYLPHRANEQFF. CDR3 nucleotides: TGTGCCAGCAGTTACTTACCCCACAGGGCCAATGAGCAGTTCTTC.

This clonotype was observed a few times. This sequence joins TRBV10-3 and TRBJ2-1; no clear D gene. The CDR3 totals 11 residues. Trimming left V 8 bases short and J 7 bases short, with 9 bases between. CDR1 is ENHRY and CDR2 is SYGVKD in the germline V gene. The DNA for the CDR3 is TGTGCCATCGGCAATGGGAATGAGCAGTTCTTC. Its translation: CAIGNGNEQFF.

This clonotype has only a few counts. The chain uses TRBV6-1 and TRBJ2-1, with 7 bases aligning to TRBD2. This CDR3 is 13 amino acids long. Germline V gene sequence: CDR1 MNHNS, CDR2 SASEGT. V lost 7 bases, J lost 10 bases, and 10 bases stayed unmatched. In DNA, the CDR3 is TGTGCCAGCATCCCAGCGGGAATGGGGGAGCAGTTCTTC. The encoded protein is CASIPAGMGEQFF.

At least ten counts were recorded for this clonotype. The V gene is TRBV25-1, the J gene TRBJ1-1; D call uncertain. The germline V gene encodes CDR1 MGHDK and CDR2 SYGVNS. The V end was cut by 4 bases, the J end by 4 bases, with 10 bases between. CDR3 length: 13 amino acids. The CDR3 bases are TGTGCCAGCAGTGTCCAGGATACCACTGAAGCTTTCTTT. Translation gives CASSVQDTTEAFF.

This clonotype occurred many times. The chain couples TRBV7-3 to TRBJ2-1; D call uncertain. V lost 3 bases and J 10 bases, leaving 16 bases between the germline ends. The CDR3 has 14 amino acids. In germline, CDR1 is SGHTA, CDR2 FQGTGA. CDR3 region: CASSLIGPPQEQFF. In DNA, the CDR3 is TGTGCCAGCAGCTTGATAGGTCCCCCACAAGAGCAGTTCTTC.

The table lists this clonotype with many counts. This sequence joins TRBV7-2 and TRBJ1-5; a weak D match, TRBD1 (5 bases). Germline lookup yields CDR1 SGHTA and CDR2 FQGNSA. The CDR3 loop spans 13 amino acids. The germline V and J ends were trimmed by 5 bases and 8 bases, with 13 bases remaining between them. The CDR3 spells CASSPGLGEPQHF. The CDR3, as DNA: TGTGCCAGCAGCCCAGGGCTAGGAGAGCCCCAGCATTTT.

This rearrangement joins TRBV4-2 to TRBJ1-1; D gene uncertain. Germline loops: CDR1 LGHNA, CDR2 YNFKEQ. CDR3 size: 14 residues. V lost 2 bases to trimming and J lost 3 bases, with 10 bases between them. The CDR3 bases are TGTGCCAGCAGCCAATCCCCAGGTGACACTGAAGCTTTCTTT. It specifies CASSQSPGDTEAFF.